This note documents a single T cell receptor (beta chain) sequence. Its antigen is not identified. This sample is part of a study of T cell therapy after organ transplantation. Looking at the study overall: Expansion used a peptide pool of 30 HLA class I and II CMV epitopes.

The V gene lost 6 bases and the J gene lost 0 bases, with 11 bases spanning the gap. This CDR3 has 14 amino acids. The germline V gene encodes CDR1 MNHNY and CDR2 SVGAGI (reference sequence). Patients were solid-organ transplant recipients with drug-resistant or recurrent cytomegalovirus. Sequenced by immunoSEQ multiplex PCR; TCRdb stores in-frame clones only, minus some. The sample includes over 45,000 clones, about 94% seen only once; the top ten take over 2.5%. Study outcomes and limitations: Effects of concurrent antirejection and antiviral medications were not evaluable. Lower pretherapy CD8 clonality went with larger post-therapy fold change.

V usage is TRBV6-6 and J usage is TRBJ1-1; tentative D call: TRBD1 (5 bases). This specimen consisted of CD8+ T cells from blood, obtained before autologous CMV-specific T cell therapy. This sequence was found in a human patient who had received a solid organ transplant and had CMV disease. CDR3 DNA: TGTGCCAGCAGCCCCCGCAGGGTGAACACTGAAGCTTTCTTT. Amino acids: CASSPRRVNTEAFF.